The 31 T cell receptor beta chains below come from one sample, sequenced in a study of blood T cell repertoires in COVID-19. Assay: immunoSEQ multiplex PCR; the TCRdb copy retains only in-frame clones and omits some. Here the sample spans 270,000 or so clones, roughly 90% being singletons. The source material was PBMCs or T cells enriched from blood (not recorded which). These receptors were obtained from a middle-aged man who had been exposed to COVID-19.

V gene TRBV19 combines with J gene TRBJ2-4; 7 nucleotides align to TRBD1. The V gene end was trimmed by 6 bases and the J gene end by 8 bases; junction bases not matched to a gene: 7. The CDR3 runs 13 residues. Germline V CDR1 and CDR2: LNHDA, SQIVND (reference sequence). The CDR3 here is CASSFGQVDIQYF. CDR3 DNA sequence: TGTGCCAGTAGCTTCGGACAGGTGGACATTCAGTACTTC.

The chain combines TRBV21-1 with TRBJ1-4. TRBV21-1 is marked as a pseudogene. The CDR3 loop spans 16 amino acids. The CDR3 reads CASSKRRDATNEKLFF. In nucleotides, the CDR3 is TGTGCCAGCAGCAAACGGAGGGATGCAACTAATGAAAAACTGTTTTTT.

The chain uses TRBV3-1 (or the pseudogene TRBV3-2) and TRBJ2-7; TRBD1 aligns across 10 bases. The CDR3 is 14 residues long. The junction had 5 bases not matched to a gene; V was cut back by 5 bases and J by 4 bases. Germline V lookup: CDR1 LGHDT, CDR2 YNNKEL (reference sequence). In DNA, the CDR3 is TGTGCCAGCAGCACACGGACAGGGGGATACGAGCAGTACTTC. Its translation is CASSTRTGGYEQYF.

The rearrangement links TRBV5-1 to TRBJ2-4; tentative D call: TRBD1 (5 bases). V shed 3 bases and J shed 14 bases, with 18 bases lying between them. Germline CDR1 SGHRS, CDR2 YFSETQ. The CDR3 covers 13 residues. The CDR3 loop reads CASSSQGEGREYF. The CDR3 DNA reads TGCGCCAGCAGCTCCCAGGGCGAAGGACGAGAGTACTTC.

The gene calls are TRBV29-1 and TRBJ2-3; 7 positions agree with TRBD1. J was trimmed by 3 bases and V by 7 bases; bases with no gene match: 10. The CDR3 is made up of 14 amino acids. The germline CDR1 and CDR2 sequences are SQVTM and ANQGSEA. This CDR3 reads CSAARLQGTDTQYF. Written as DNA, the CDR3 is TGCAGCGCCGCGAGGCTACAGGGGACAGATACGCAGTATTTT.

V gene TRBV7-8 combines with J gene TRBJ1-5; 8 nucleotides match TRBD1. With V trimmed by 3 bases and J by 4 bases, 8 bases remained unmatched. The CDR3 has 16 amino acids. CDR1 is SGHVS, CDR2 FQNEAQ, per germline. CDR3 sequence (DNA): TGTGCCAGCAGCTTTGGGACAGGCGAAATTAATCAGCCCCAGCATTTT. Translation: CASSFGTGEINQPQHF.

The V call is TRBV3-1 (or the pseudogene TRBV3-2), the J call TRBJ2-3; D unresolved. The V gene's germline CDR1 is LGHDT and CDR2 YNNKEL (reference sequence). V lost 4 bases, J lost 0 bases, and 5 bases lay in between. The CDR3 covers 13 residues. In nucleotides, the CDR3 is TGTGCCAGCAGCCTCCCTAGCACAGATACGCAGTATTTT. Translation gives CASSLPSTDTQYF.

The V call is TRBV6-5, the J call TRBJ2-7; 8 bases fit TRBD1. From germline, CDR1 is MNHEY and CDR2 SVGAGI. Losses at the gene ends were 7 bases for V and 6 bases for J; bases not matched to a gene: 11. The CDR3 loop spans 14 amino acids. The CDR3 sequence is CASTGRGHRSEQYF. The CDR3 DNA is TGTGCCAGCACCGGCAGGGGGCATCGGAGCGAGCAGTACTTC.

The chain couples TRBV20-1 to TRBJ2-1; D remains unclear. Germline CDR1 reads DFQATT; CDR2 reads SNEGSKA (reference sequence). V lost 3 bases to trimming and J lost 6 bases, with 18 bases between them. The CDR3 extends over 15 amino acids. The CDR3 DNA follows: TGCAGTGCTAGTGGCGCCGGGTTCGGCAGCAATGAGCAGTTCTTC. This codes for CSASGAGFGSNEQFF.

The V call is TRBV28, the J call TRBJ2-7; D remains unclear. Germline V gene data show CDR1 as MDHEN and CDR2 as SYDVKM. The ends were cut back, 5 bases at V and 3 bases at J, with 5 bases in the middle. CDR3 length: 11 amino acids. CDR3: CASSTYYEQYF. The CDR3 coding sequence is TGTGCCAGCAGTACCTACTACGAGCAGTACTTC. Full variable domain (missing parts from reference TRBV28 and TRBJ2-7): DVKVTQSSRYLVKRTGEKVFLECVQDMDHENMFWYRQDPGLGLRLIYFSYDVKMKEKGDIPEGYSVSREKKERFSLILESASTNQTSMYLCASSTYYEQYFGPGTRLTVT.

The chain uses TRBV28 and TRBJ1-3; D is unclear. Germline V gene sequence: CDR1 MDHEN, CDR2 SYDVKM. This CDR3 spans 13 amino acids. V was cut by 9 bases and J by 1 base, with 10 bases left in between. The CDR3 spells CASSNPSGNTIYF. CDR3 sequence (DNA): TGTGCCAGTAGCAACCCGTCTGGAAACACCATATATTTT.

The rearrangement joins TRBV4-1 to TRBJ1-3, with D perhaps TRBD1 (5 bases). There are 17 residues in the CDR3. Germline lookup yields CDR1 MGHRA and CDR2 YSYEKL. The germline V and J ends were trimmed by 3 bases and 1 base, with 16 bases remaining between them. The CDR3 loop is CASSQESPQGSGNTIYF. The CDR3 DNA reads TGCGCCAGCAGCCAGGAAAGCCCCCAGGGTTCTGGAAACACCATATATTTT.

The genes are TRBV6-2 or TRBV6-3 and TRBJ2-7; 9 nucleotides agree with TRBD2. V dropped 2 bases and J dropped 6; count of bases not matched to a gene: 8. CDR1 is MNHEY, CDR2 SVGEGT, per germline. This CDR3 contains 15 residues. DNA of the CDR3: TGTGCCAGCAGTTACGATAGTAGCGGGAGCCGCGAGCAGTACTTC. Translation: CASSYDSSGSREQYF.

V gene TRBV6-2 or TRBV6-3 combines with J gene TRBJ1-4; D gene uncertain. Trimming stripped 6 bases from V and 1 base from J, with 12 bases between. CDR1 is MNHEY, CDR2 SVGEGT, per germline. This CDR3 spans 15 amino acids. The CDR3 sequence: CASRPRRRTNEKLFF. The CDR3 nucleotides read TGTGCCAGCAGACCTAGACGGAGAACTAATGAAAAACTGTTTTTT.

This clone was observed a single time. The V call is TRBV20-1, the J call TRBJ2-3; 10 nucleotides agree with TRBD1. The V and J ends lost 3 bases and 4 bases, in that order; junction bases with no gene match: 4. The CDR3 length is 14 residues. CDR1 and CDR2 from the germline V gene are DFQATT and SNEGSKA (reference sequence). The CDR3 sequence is CSASWGQGSDTQYF. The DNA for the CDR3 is TGCAGTGCTAGTTGGGGACAGGGGTCAGATACGCAGTATTTT.

The DNA for the CDR3 is TGTGCCAGCAGCACACGGCGGGAGGGCCTGGGGGGGGAGCTGTTTTTT. This gives the protein CASSTRREGLGGELFF. The chain recombines TRBV5-4 with TRBJ2-2; 9 bases are a match to TRBD2. The CDR3 is made up of 16 amino acids. Germline V gene data show CDR1 as SGHNT and CDR2 as YYREEE (reference sequence). V was pared by 4 bases and J by 8 bases, with 12 bases of the junction left unmatched.

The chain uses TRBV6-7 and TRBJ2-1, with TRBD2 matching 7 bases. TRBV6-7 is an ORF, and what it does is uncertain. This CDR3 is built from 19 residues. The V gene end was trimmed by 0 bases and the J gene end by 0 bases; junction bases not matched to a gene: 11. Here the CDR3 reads CASSYSTGGRFGSYNEQFF. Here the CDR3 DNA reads TGTGCCAGCAGTTACTCGACGGGCGGGAGATTTGGCTCCTACAATGAGCAGTTCTTC.

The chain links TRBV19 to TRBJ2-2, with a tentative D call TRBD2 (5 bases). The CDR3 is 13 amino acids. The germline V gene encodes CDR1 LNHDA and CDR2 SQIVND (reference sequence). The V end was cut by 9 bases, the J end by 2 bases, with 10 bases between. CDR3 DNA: TGTGCCAGAAGCGGTTATAACACCGGGGAGCTGTTTTTT. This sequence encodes CARSGYNTGELFF.

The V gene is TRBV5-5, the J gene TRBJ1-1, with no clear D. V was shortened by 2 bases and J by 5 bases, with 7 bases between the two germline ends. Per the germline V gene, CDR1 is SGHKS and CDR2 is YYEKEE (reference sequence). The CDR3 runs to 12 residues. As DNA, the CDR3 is TGTGCCAGCAGCTTCGGAGTAACTGAAGCTTTCTTT. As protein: CASSFGVTEAFF.

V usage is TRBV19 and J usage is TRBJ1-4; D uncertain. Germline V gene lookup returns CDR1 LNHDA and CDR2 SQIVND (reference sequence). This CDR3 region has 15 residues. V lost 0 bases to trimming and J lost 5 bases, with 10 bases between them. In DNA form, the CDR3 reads TGTGCCAGTAGTATAGAGGGCAGTTGGAATGAAAAACTGTTTTTT. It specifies CASSIEGSWNEKLFF.

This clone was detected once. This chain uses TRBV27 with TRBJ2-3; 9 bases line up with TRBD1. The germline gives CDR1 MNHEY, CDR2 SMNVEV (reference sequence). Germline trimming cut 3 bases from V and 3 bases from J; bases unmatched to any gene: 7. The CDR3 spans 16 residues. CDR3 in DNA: TGTGCCAGCAGTTTGGTTTTGACAGGGGGGACAGATACGCAGTATTTT. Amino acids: CASSLVLTGGTDTQYF.

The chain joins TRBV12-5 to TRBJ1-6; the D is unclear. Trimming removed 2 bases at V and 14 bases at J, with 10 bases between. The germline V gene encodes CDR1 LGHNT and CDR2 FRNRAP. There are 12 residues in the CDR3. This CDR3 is CASGLFPSALHF. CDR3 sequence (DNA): TGTGCTAGTGGTTTGTTCCCTTCCGCCCTCCACTTT.

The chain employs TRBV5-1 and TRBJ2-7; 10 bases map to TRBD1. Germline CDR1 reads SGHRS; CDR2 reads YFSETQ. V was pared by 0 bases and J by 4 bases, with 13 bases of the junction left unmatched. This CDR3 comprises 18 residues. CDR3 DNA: TGCGCCAGCAGCTTGGACGCAGCGGACAGGGGGACGGGTTACGAGCAGTACTTC. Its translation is CASSLDAADRGTGYEQYF.

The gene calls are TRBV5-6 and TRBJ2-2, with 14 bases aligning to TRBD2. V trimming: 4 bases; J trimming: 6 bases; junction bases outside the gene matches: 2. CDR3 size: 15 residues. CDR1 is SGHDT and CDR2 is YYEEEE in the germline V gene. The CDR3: CASSAGLAGAGELFF. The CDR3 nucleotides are TGTGCCAGCAGCGCGGGACTAGCGGGAGCCGGGGAGCTGTTTTTT.

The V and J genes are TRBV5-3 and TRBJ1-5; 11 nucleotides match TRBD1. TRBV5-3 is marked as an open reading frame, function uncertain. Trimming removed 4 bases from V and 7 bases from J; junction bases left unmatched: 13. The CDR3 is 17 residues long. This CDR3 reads CARSLRDRGSFEQPQHF. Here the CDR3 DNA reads TGTGCCAGAAGCCTCCGGGACAGGGGGAGTTTCGAGCAGCCCCAGCATTTT.

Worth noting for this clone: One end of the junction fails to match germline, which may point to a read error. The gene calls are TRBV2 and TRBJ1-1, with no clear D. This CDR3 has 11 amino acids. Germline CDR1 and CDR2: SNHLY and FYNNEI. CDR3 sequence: CASSAESRTVF. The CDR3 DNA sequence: TGTGCCAGCAGCGCCGAAAGTAGAACAGTCTTT.

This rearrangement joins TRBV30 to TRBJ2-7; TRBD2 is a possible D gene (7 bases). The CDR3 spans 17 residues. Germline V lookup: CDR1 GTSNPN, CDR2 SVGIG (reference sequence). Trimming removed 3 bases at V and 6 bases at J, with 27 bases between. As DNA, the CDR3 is TGTGCCTGGAGAATACATTTGGGGGGAGGGGGTCTGGGCGAGCAGTACTTC. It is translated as CAWRIHLGGGGLGEQYF. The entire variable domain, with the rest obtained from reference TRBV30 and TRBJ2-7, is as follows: SQTIHQWPATLVQPVGSPLSLECTVEGTSNPNLYWYRQAAGRGLQLLFYSVGIGQISSEVPQNLSASRPQDRQFILSSKKLLLSDSGFYLCAWRIHLGGGGLGEQYFGPGTRLTVT.

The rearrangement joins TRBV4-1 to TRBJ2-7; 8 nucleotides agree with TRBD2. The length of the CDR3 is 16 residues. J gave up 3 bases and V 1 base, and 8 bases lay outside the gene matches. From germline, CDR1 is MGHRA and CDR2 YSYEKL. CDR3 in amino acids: CASSQGASGSFYEQYF. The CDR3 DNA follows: TGCGCCAGCAGCCAAGGGGCCAGCGGGAGTTTCTACGAGCAGTACTTC.

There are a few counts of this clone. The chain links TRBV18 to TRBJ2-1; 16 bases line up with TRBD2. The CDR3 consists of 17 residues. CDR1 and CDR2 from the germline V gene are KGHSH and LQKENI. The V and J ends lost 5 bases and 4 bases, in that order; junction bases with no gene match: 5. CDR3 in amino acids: CASSSGTSGRVYNEQFF. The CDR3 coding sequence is TGTGCCAGCTCATCCGGGACTAGCGGGAGGGTTTACAATGAGCAGTTCTTC. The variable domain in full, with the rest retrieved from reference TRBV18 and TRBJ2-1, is NAGVMQNPRHLVRRRGQEARLRCSPMKGHSHVYWYRQLPEEGLKFMVYLQKENIIDESGMPKERFSAEFPKEGPSILRIQQVVRGDSAAYFCASSSGTSGRVYNEQFFGPGTRLTVL.

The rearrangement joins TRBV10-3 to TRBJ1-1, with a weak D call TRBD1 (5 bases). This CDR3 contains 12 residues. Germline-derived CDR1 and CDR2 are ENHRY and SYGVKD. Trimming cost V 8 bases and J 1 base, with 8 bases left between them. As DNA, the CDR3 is TGTGCCATCTGGGGGGAGAACACTGAAGCTTTCTTT. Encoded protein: CAIWGENTEAFF.

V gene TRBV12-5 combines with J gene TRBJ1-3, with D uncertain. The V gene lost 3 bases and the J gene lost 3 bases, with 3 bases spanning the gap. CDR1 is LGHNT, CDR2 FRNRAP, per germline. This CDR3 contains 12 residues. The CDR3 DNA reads TGTGCTAGTGGTTTCAGTGGAAACACCATATATTTT. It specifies CASGFSGNTIYF.